This entry lists 13 T cell receptor beta chains sequenced from one sample in a study of shared clonotypes between healthy human individuals. Sequencing was performed with immunoSEQ multiplex PCR; in TCRdb, only in-frame clones are kept and a portion is missing. The sample contains over a million clones, around 82% of which appear only once. Input material: memory CD4+ T cells from PBMCs. Documented subset: CD45RA-negative fraction. The receptors here all came from a young man in good health. Some clones in this sample may be carry-over from other donors' samples.

The chain is built from TRBV28 and TRBJ1-2; the D is unclear. The CDR3 runs to 14 residues. V shed 4 bases and J shed 4 bases, with 13 bases lying between them. Germline V lookup: CDR1 MDHEN, CDR2 SYDVKM. The CDR3 DNA follows: TGTGCCAGCAGTTCGCCCGTCCGGATCTATGGCTACACCTTC. This sequence encodes CASSSPVRIYGYTF.

This rearrangement joins TRBV4-3 to TRBJ2-3; 12 bases align to TRBD2. The CDR3 consists of 17 residues. V lost 2 bases to trimming and J lost 3 bases; unmatched junction nucleotides: 6. Germline V lookup: CDR1 LGHNA, CDR2 YSLEER. CDR3 residues: CASSQFPLAGGTDTQYF. CDR3 nucleotides: TGCGCCAGCAGCCAATTCCCTCTAGCGGGAGGGACAGATACGCAGTATTTT.

V gene TRBV2 combines with J gene TRBJ2-5; the D gene is possibly TRBD2 (6 bases). V gave up 4 bases and J gave up 1 base, with 10 bases separating them. The CDR3 runs 14 residues. CDR1 SNHLY and CDR2 FYNNEI come from the germline V gene. CDR3 sequence (DNA): TGTGCCAGCAGTGGTCCTAGCGTCCAAGAGACCCAGTACTTC. It yields the protein CASSGPSVQETQYF.

This clone turned up a few times. V is TRBV27 and J is TRBJ2-3; 12 bases line up with TRBD2. The germline CDR1 and CDR2 sequences are MNHEY and SMNVEV (reference sequence). The junction had 4 bases not matched to a gene; V was cut back by 5 bases and J by 4 bases. CDR3 length equals 15 residues. The CDR3 is CASSQTSGRPDTQYF. As DNA, the CDR3 is TGTGCCAGCAGTCAGACTAGCGGGAGACCAGATACGCAGTATTTT.

This clone has a count of ten or more. The V and J genes are TRBV2 and TRBJ1-4; 7 bases map to TRBD1. Germline V CDR1 and CDR2: SNHLY, FYNNEI. The V gene end was trimmed by 6 bases and the J gene end by 8 bases; junction bases not matched to a gene: 12. CDR3 length equals 15 residues. CDR3: CASSGQGQPNEKLFF. The DNA of the CDR3 is TGTGCCAGCAGCGGCCAGGGACAGCCCAACGAAAAACTGTTTTTT.

The chain employs TRBV13 and TRBJ1-2, with TRBD1 identical over 9 bases. V was clipped by 2 bases and J by 4 bases; unmatched bases: 8. The V gene's germline CDR1 is PRHDT and CDR2 FYEKMQ (reference sequence). The CDR3 sequence is 16 residues long. The CDR3 DNA follows: TGTGCCAGCAGCTTAACAAGGACAGGGGCTGGCTATGGCTACACCTTC. It encodes CASSLTRTGAGYGYTF.

As for this clone: Other nucleotide sequences from this sample produce the same CDR3. The J gene is TRBJ2-2, the V gene TRBV27; 7 bases map to TRBD1. Germline lookup yields CDR1 MNHEY and CDR2 SMNVEV (reference sequence). The CDR3 spans 16 residues. The J segment lost 2 bases and the V segment lost 5 bases, leaving 8 bases of the junction unmatched. The CDR3 loop is CASSGDRAPNTGELFF. The CDR3 coding sequence is TGTGCCAGCAGTGGCGACAGGGCACCTAACACCGGGGAGCTGTTTTTT.

J is TRBJ2-7 and V is TRBV6-1, with D unclear. The V gene's germline CDR1 is MNHNS and CDR2 SASEGT. V was shortened by 7 bases and J by 9 bases, with 13 bases between the two germline ends. This CDR3 spans 11 amino acids. CDR3 amino acids: CASKIWQPQYF. Written as DNA, the CDR3 is TGTGCCAGCAAGATCTGGCAGCCGCAGTACTTC.

The chain combines TRBV6-6 with TRBJ2-2; TRBD2 might be the D (6 bases). The V and J ends lost 6 bases and 5 bases respectively, with 16 bases between them. Germline assignment: CDR1 MNHNY and CDR2 SVGAGI (reference sequence). This CDR3 region has 15 residues. CDR3 nucleotide sequence: TGTGCCAGCAGCTCACTAGCCCTGAGGACCGGGGAGCTGTTTTTT. Translated, it gives CASSSLALRTGELFF.

The chain carries TRBV7-3 and TRBJ2-6; TRBD2 aligns across 7 bases. The J segment lost 0 bases and the V segment lost 6 bases, leaving 11 bases of the junction unmatched. The length of the CDR3 is 18 residues. Per germline, CDR1 SGHTA and CDR2 FQGTGA. The CDR3 loop is CASSPEGTIPSGANVLTF. The CDR3 nucleotides read TGTGCCAGCAGTCCGGAGGGGACTATCCCCTCTGGGGCCAACGTCCTGACTTTC.

This clone was detected ten times or more. V is TRBV4-2 and J is TRBJ2-7; 9 bases fit TRBD2. The germline gives CDR1 LGHNA, CDR2 YNFKEQ. The CDR3 length is 15 residues. Trimming removed 0 bases from V and 2 bases from J; junction bases left unmatched: 2. This CDR3 is CASSQDAGGPYEQYF. The DNA of the CDR3 is TGTGCCAGCAGCCAAGATGCGGGAGGGCCCTACGAGCAGTACTTC.

This chain uses TRBV18 with TRBJ2-7; 7 bases agree with TRBD1. Trimming at V came to 4 bases and at J to 4 bases, leaving 10 bases not matched to a gene. Germline V lookup: CDR1 KGHSH, CDR2 LQKENI. The CDR3 consists of 15 residues. The chain's CDR3 is CASSLFGTVTYEQYF. CDR3 nucleotides: TGTGCCAGCTCACTCTTCGGGACAGTTACGTACGAGCAGTACTTC.

This clone was detected only once. The genes are TRBV18 and TRBJ2-7; 9 bases are shared with TRBD1. CDR1 KGHSH and CDR2 LQKENI come from the germline V gene. This CDR3 spans 15 amino acids. With 5 bases clipped from V and 6 bases from J, the junction kept 11 bases outside the gene matches. CDR3 loop: CASSEGTGQGTEQYF. CDR3 nucleotide sequence: TGTGCCAGCTCAGAGGGTACGGGACAGGGAACCGAGCAGTACTTC.